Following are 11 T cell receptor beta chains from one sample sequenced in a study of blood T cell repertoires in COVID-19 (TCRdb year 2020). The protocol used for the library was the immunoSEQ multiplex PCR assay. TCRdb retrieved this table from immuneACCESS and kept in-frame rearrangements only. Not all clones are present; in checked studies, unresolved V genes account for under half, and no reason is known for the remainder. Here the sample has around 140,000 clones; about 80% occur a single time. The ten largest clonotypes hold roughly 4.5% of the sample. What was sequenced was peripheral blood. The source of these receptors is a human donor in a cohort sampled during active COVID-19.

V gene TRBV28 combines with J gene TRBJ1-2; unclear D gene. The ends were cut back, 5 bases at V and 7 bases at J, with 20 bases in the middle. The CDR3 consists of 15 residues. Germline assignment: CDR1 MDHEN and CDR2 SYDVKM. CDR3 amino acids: CASSRLSSESFGYTF. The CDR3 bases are TGTGCCAGCAGTCGTCTAAGTAGCGAGTCGTTTGGCTACACCTTC.

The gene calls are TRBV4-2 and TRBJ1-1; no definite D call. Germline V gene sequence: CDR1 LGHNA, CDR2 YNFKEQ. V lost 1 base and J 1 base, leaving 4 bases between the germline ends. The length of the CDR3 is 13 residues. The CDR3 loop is CASSQAGNTEAFF. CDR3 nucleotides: TGTGCCAGCAGCCAAGCAGGGAACACTGAAGCTTTCTTT.

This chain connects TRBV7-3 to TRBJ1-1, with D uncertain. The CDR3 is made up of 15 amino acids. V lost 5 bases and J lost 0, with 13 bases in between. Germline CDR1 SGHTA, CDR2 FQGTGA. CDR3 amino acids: CASSPDSNMNTEAFF. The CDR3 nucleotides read TGTGCCAGCAGCCCTGATTCAAACATGAACACTGAAGCTTTCTTT.

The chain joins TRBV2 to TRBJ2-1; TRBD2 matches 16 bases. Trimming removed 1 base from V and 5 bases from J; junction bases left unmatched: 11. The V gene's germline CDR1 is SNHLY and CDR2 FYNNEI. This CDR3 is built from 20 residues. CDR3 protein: CASSEDWGLAGGRLDNEQFF. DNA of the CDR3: TGTGCCAGCAGTGAAGATTGGGGACTAGCGGGGGGGCGACTTGACAATGAGCAGTTCTTC.

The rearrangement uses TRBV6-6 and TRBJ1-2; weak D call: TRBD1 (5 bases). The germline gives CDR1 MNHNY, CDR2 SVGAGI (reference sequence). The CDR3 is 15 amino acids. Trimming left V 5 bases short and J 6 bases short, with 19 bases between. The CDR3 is CASSPGGLGRNGYTF. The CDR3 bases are TGTGCCAGCAGTCCGGGGGGTCTAGGCAGGAATGGCTACACCTTC.

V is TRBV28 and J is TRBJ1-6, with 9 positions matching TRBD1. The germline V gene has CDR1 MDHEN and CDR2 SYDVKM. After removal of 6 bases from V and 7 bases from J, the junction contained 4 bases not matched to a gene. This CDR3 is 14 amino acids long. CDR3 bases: TGTGCCAGCAGGGGAGGACAGGGGAATTCACCCCTCCACTTT. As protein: CASRGGQGNSPLHF.

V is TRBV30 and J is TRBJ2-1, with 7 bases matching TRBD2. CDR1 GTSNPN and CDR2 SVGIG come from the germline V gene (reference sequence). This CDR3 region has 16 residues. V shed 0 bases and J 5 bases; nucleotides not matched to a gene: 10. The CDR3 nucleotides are TGTGCCTGGAGTGTACTGGGCGGGAGCATCCACAATGAGCAGTTCTTC. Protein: CAWSVLGGSIHNEQFF.

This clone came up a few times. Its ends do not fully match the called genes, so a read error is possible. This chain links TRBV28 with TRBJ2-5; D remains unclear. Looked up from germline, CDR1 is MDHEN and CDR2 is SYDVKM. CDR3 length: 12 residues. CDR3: CASSLPQKTQYF. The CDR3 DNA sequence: TGTGCCAGCAGTTTACCCCAAAAGACCCAGTACTTC.

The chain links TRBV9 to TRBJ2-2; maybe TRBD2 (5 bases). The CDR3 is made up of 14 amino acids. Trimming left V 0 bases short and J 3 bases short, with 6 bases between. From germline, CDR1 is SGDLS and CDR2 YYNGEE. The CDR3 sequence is CASSVVGDTGELFF. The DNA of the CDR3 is TGTGCCAGCAGCGTAGTCGGGGACACCGGGGAGCTGTTTTTT.

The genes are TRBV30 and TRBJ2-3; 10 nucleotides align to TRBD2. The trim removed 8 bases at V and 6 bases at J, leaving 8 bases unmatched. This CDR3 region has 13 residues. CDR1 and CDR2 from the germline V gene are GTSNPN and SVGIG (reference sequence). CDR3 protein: CAHRSGGADTQYF. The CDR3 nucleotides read TGTGCCCACCGGAGCGGGGGGGCGGATACGCAGTATTTT.

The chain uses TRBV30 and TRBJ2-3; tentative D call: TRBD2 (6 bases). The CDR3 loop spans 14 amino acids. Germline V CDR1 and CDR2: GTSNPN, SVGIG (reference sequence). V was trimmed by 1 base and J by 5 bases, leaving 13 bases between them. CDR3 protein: CAWSEDYSLDTQYF. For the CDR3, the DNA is TGTGCCTGGAGTGAGGACTATTCCCTAGATACGCAGTATTTT.